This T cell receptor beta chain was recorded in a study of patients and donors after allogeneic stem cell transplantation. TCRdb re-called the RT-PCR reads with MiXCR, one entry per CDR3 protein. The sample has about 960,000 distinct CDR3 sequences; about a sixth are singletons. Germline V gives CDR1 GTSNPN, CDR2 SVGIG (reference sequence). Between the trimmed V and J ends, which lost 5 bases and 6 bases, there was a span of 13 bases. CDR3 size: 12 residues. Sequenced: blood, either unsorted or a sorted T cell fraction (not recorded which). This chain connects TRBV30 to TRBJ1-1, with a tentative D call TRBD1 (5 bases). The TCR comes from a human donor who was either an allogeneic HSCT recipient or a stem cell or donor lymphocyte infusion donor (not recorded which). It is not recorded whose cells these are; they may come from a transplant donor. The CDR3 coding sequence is TGTGCCTGGGGCGGGACTCTCTCTGAAGCTTTCTTT. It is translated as CAWGGTLSEAFF.